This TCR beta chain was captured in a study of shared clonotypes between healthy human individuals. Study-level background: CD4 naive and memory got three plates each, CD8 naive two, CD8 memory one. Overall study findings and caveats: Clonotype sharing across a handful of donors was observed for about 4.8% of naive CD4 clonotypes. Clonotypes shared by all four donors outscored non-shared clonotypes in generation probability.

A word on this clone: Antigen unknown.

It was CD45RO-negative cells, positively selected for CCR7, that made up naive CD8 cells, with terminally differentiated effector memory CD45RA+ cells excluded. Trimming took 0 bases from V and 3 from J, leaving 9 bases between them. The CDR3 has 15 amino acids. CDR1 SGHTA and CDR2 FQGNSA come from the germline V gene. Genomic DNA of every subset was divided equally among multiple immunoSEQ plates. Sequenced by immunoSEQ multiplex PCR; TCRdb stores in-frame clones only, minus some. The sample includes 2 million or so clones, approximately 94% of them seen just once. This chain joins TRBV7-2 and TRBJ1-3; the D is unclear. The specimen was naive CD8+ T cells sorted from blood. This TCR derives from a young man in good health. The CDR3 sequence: CASSLASADGNTIYF. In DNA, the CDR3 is TGTGCCAGCAGCTTAGCCTCGGCGGATGGAAACACCATATATTTT. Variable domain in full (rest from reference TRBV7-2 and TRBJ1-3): GAGVSQSPSNKVTEKGKDVELRCDPISGHTALYWYRQSLGQGLEFLIYFQGNSAPDKSGLPSDRFSAERTGGSVSTLTIQRTQQEDSAVYLCASSLASADGNTIYFGEGSWLTVV.